This section outlines one TCR beta chain sequence together with its context. Its target is not known. CDR1 and CDR2 from the germline V gene are MNHEY and SMNVEV (reference sequence). This CDR3 has 13 amino acids. V lost 4 bases and J 9 bases, leaving 16 bases between the germline ends. Cells designated naive CD8 were CD45RO-negative and were positively selected for CCR7, with terminally differentiated effector memory CD45RA+ cells excluded. This entry comes from a study of shared clonotypes between healthy human individuals. Per the original methods: As immunoSEQ supplied junction-only sequences (without quality scores), filtering differed. This table comes from immunoSEQ multiplex PCR, and its TCRdb copy is limited to in-frame clones, with some not included. V and J calls plus clone size are reproduced from that table; the DNA served to infer D and trimming. The table lists 2 million to 2.5 million clones, roughly 91% of them singletons.

Whole-study findings and limits: Across subsets, estimated richness was generally greater for naive than for memory populations. How much donors shared clonotypes was expected to be affected by sequencing depth.

The TCR originated in a man aged 18 to 35 in good health. Some clones in this sample may be carry-over from other donors' samples. The sequencing sample was made of naive CD8+ T cells from PBMCs. The rearrangement uses TRBV27 and TRBJ2-7; D perhaps matches TRBD2 (5 bases). CDR3 coding DNA: TGTGCCAGCAGTTCTAGGACTTACCTGGGGCAGTACTTC. Translating gives CASSSRTYLGQYF.